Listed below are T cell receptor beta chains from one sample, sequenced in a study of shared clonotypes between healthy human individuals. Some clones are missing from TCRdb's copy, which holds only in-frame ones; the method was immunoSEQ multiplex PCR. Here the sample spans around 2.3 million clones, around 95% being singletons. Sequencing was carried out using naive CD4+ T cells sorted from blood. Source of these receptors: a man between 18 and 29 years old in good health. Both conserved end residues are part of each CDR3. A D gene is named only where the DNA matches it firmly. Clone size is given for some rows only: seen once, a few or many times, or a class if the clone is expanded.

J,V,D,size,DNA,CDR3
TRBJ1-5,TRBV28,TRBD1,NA,TGTGCCAGCAGCAGAGGACAGGTCAATCAGCCCCAGCATTTT,CASSRGQVNQPQHF
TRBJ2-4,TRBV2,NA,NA,TGTGCCACACGCAAGAGCGGCTCTATAAACATTCAGTACTTC,CATRKSGSINIQYF
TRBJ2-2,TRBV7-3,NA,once,TGTGCCAGCAGCTTTTCGGGGGTCACCGGGGAGCTGTTTTTT,CASSFSGVTGELFF
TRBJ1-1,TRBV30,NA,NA,TGTGCCTGGAGTGACAGGGTTGGGGCTTTCTTT,CAWSDRVGAFF
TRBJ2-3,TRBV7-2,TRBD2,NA,TGTGCCAGCAGCTTAGCCCGAGCGGGAACAGATACGCAGTATTTT,CASSLARAGTDTQYF
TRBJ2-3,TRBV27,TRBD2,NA,TGTGCCAGCAGACCATACGTCGGTAGCGGGAGTAGCACAGATACGCAGTATTTT,CASRPYVGSGSSTDTQYF
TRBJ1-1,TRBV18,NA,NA,TGTGCCAGCTCACCACCGTTACCTAACACTGAAGCTTTCTTT,CASSPPLPNTEAFF
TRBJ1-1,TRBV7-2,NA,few,TGTGCCAGCAGCGGCCTGAACACTGAAGCTTTCTTT,CASSGLNTEAFF
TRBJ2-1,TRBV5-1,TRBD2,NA,TGCGCCAGCAGAGCGGGACTAGCGGGAGGGCGGCAGTTCTTC,CASRAGLAGGRQFF
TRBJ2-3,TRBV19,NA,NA,TGTGCCAGTACCGAAGGTGGGGTTAGCACAGATACGCAGTATTTT,CASTEGGVSTDTQYF